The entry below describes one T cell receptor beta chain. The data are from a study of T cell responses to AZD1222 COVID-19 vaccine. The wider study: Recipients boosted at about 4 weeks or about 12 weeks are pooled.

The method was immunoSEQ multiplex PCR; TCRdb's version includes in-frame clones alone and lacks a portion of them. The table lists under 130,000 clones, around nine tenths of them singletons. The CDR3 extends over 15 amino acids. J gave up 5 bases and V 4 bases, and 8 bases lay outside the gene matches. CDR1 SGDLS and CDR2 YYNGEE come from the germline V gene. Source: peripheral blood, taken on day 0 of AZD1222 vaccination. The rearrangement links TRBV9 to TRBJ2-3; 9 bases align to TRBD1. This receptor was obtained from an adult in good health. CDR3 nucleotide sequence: TGTGCCAGCAGCCGAACAGGGGGCGGTGAAGATACGCAGTATTTT. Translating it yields CASSRTGGGEDTQYF. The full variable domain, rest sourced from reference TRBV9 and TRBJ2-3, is DSGVTQTPKHLITATGQRVTLRCSPRSGDLSVYWYQQSLDQGLQFLIQYYNGEERAKGNILERFSAQQFPDLHSELNLSSLELGDSALYFCASSRTGGGEDTQYFGPGTRLTVL.